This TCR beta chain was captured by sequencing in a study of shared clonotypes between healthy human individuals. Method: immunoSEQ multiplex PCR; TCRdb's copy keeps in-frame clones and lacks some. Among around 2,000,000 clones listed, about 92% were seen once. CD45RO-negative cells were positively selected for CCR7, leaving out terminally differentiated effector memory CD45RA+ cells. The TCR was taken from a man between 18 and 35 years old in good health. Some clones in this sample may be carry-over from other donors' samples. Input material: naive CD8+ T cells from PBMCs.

CDR3 amino acids: CASSPRGFTSYNEQFF. As DNA, the CDR3 is TGCGCCAGCAGCCCCAGGGGATTTACCTCCTACAATGAGCAGTTCTTC. The chain couples TRBV4-3 to TRBJ2-1; the D gene is possibly TRBD1 (6 bases). Germline CDR1 reads LGHNA; CDR2 reads YSLEER. Trimming pared 4 bases from V and 0 bases from J, leaving 13 bases between. The CDR3 is made up of 16 amino acids.